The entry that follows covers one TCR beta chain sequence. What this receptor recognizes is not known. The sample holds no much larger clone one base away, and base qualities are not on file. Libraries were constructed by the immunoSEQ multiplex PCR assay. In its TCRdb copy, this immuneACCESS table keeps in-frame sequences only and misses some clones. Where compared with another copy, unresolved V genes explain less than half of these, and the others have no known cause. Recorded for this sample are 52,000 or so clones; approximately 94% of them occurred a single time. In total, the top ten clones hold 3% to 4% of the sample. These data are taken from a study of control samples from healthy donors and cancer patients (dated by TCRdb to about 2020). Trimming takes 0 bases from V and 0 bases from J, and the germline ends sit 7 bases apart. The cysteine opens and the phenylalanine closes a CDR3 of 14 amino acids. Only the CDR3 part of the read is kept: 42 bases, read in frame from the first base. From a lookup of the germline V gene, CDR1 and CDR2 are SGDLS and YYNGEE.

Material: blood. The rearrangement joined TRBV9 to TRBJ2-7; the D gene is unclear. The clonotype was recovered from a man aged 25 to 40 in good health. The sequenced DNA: TGTGCCAGCAGCGTAGGCACTGCCTCCTACGAGCAGTACTTC. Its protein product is CASSVGTASYEQYF.